These 9 T cell receptor beta chains were all obtained from the same sample, sequenced in a study of blood T cell repertoires in COVID-19. TCRdb keeps only in-frame clones here, not all; method: immunoSEQ multiplex PCR. The sample lists about 200,000 clones, about 81% occurring once. The sequencing input was peripheral blood. These receptors were collected from a woman in her sixties with COVID-19, enrolled during active disease.

This clone has only one observation. The rearrangement joins TRBV28 to TRBJ2-3; D is possibly TRBD1 (6 bases). The V gene lost 11 bases and the J gene lost 4 bases, with 22 bases spanning the gap. Per the germline V gene, CDR1 is MDHEN and CDR2 is SYDVKM. The CDR3 is 15 residues long. CDR3 coding DNA: TGTGCCTCCCCGTGGTCGATCAGGGGCGCAGATACGCAGTATTTT. Amino acids: CASPWSIRGADTQYF.

V usage is TRBV15 and J usage is TRBJ1-3, with D possibly being TRBD1 (5 bases). The CDR3 spans 15 residues. V lost 0 bases, J lost 4 bases, and 10 bases lay in between. The germline CDR1 and CDR2 sequences are LNHNV and YYDKDF (reference sequence). The CDR3 sequence is CATSRDRGGGNTIYF. CDR3 bases: TGTGCCACCAGCAGAGATCGCGGGGGGGGAAACACCATATATTTT.

V gene TRBV7-3 combines with J gene TRBJ1-3; perhaps TRBD1 as D (6 bases). V was trimmed by 2 bases and J by 4 bases, leaving 12 bases between them. Germline V gene lookup returns CDR1 SGHTA and CDR2 FQGTGA. CDR3 length: 15 residues. CDR3 sequence reads: CASSLGSGAGNTIYF. CDR3 sequence (DNA): TGTGCCAGCAGCTTAGGGTCAGGGGCGGGAAACACCATATATTTT.

The chain recombines TRBV19 with TRBJ2-1, with 8 bases aligning to TRBD2. The J segment lost 2 bases and the V segment lost 0 bases, leaving 0 bases of the junction unmatched. CDR3 length: 15 amino acids. Germline values: CDR1 LNHDA, CDR2 SQIVND (reference sequence). DNA of the CDR3: TGTGCCAGTAGTATAGAAGCGGGAGCCTACAATGAGCAGTTCTTC. Protein sequence: CASSIEAGAYNEQFF.

Written as DNA, the CDR3 is TGTGCCAGCAGGGCAACTAGCGGGGGGGCCGATACGCAGTATTTT. It translates to CASRATSGGADTQYF. The chain carries TRBV6-4 and TRBJ2-3; 13 nucleotides agree with TRBD2. Germline V gene data show CDR1 as MRHNA and CDR2 as SNTAGT. Trimming cost V 6 bases and J 6 bases; bases outside gene matches: 6. This CDR3 spans 15 amino acids.

The J gene is TRBJ1-1, the V gene TRBV10-3, with TRBD1 matching 8 bases. The CDR3 loop spans 15 amino acids. The ends lost 6 bases at V and 2 bases at J; junction bases unmatched: 8. Germline V gene sequence: CDR1 ENHRY, CDR2 SYGVKD. The CDR3 spells CAIRVDRGRNTEAFF. In nucleotides, the CDR3 is TGTGCCATCAGAGTAGACAGGGGACGAAACACTGAAGCTTTCTTT.

The chain recombines TRBV5-1 with TRBJ2-3; 10 positions match TRBD2. Germline V gene sequence: CDR1 SGHRS, CDR2 YFSETQ. V shed 4 bases, J shed 5 bases, and the junction held 13 bases outside the gene matches. The CDR3 totals 17 residues. CDR3 sequence: CASSPEVLAGVIDTQYF. The CDR3 DNA sequence: TGCGCCAGCAGCCCAGAGGTCCTAGCGGGAGTTATAGATACGCAGTATTTT.

The genes are TRBV6-5 and TRBJ1-1; no reliable D call. The germline CDR1 and CDR2 sequences are MNHEY and SVGAGI. The V and J ends lost 8 bases and 4 bases respectively, with 14 bases between them. There are 13 residues in the CDR3. The CDR3 is CASSREEATEAFF. Written as DNA, the CDR3 is TGTGCCAGCTCAAGGGAGGAGGCCACTGAAGCTTTCTTT.

The rearrangement uses TRBV5-1 and TRBJ2-1; 7 nucleotides agree with TRBD2. Trimming took 3 bases from V and 0 from J; bases not matched to a gene: 9. Per the germline V gene, CDR1 is SGHRS and CDR2 is YFSETQ. This CDR3 comprises 17 residues. The CDR3 bases are TGCGCCAGCAGCTGGACGGCGGGAGACCCCTCCTACAATGAGCAGTTCTTC. Protein: CASSWTAGDPSYNEQFF. The whole variable domain, filled in from reference TRBV5-1 and TRBJ2-1, reads KAGVTQTPRYLIKTRGQQVTLSCSPISGHRSVSWYQQTPGQGLQFLFEYFSETQRNKGNFPGRFSGRQFSNSRSEMNVSTLELGDSALYLCASSWTAGDPSYNEQFFGPGTRLTVL.